There are a few counts of the clone carrying this T cell receptor (beta chain). The sample originates from a study of blood T cell repertoires in COVID-19. Some clones are missing from TCRdb's copy, which holds only in-frame ones; the method was immunoSEQ multiplex PCR. The sample holds about 270,000 clones, 85% seen once. Germline V gives CDR1 LNHNV, CDR2 YYDKDF (reference sequence). V was clipped by 5 bases and J by 5 bases; unmatched bases: 7. This CDR3 comprises 15 residues. Clinical history reported by participants formed the basis on which cohorts were assigned. This chain joins TRBV15 and TRBJ1-1; TRBD1 aligns across 11 bases. The sample consisted of PBMCs or T cells enriched from blood (not recorded which). This TCR derives from a woman aged 50 to 65 with acute COVID-19. CDR3 residues: CATSDRGTGGTEAFF. The CDR3 coding sequence is TGTGCCACCAGCGACCGCGGGACAGGGGGAACTGAAGCTTTCTTT.